These T cell receptor beta chains were read from a single sample in a study of T-cell memory formation after mild COVID-19. TCRdb fed the 5' RACE reads into MiXCR, producing one record per CDR3 protein. Among 400,000 to 500,000 distinct CDR3 sequences, under 20% were seen once, and the ten largest hold 20% to 25%. Sequenced: PBMCs or a T cell subset sorted from them (not recorded which). All receptors come from a young man who had mild COVID-19 (a few samples of this study predate the infection). Cell type and time point are not known. The CDR3 runs from the conserved cysteine through the conserved F or W. The D gene is left open where the match is weak. Some rows mark clone size as missing; the rest say once, few, many or name a class of expanded clone.

v_call	d_call	clone_size	j_call	cdr3_aa	cdr3_nt
TRBV5-1	-	-	TRBJ1-3	CASSLALYTNTIYF	TGCGCCAGCAGCTTGGCCCTTTATACAAACACCATATATTTT
TRBV6-5	-	-	TRBJ1-6	CASSYTRRAGMNSPLHF	TGTGCCAGCAGTTACACGCGCAGGGCGGGTATGAATTCACCCCTCCACTTT
TRBV28	TRBD1	few	TRBJ1-4	CASRPDGGQGSEKLFF	TGTGCCAGCAGACCCGATGGTGGACAGGGATCGGAGAAACTGTTTTTT
TRBV6-5	-	few	TRBJ1-2	CASSYSQGGYGYTF	TGTGCCAGCAGTTACTCACAGGGTGGCTATGGCTACACCTTC
TRBV29-1	-	-	TRBJ2-1	CGGQDLAYNEQFF	TGCGGGGGGCAGGATTTGGCCTACAATGAGCAGTTCTTC
TRBV5-1	TRBD1	-	TRBJ2-3	CASSLQGAGTDTQYF	TGCGCCAGCAGCTTACAGGGGGCTGGCACAGATACGCAGTATTTT
TRBV4-2	-	few	TRBJ1-2	CASSQVAGGYTF	TGTGCCAGCAGCCAAGTAGCAGGGGGCTACACCTTC
TRBV10-3	-	few	TRBJ2-5	CAIATEYQETQYF	TGTGCCATCGCTACAGAGTACCAAGAGACCCAGTACTTC
TRBV4-3	-	few	TRBJ1-1	CASSLDTPRDTEAFF	TGCGCCAGCAGCCTAGATACCCCCCGGGACACTGAAGCTTTCTTT
TRBV4-2	-	-	TRBJ2-1	CASSQEARETGGEFF	TGTGCCAGCAGCCAAGAGGCCCGGGAGACCGGAGGTGAGTTCTTC
TRBV18	TRBD1	-	TRBJ2-7	CASSTTPGQGHEQYF	TGTGCCAGCTCCACCACGCCGGGACAGGGCCACGAGCAGTACTTC
TRBV5-1	TRBD1	few	TRBJ2-3	CASSLPGQGAADTQYF	TGCGCCAGCAGCTTACCGGGACAGGGGGCTGCAGATACGCAGTATTTT
TRBV11-3	-	-	TRBJ2-5	CASSLGPTAQETQYF	TGTGCCAGCAGCCTAGGACCGACAGCCCAAGAGACCCAGTACTTC
TRBV6-2/TRBV6-3	TRBD1	-	TRBJ2-2	CASSLQGAKNTWELFF	TGTGCCAGCAGTTTGCAGGGGGCTAAGAACACCTGGGAGCTGTTTTTT
TRBV10-3	-	-	TRBJ2-2	CAISESTFARTGELFF	TGTGCCATCAGTGAGTCGACCTTTGCTCGGACCGGGGAGCTGTTTTTT
TRBV6-6	-	-	TRBJ1-1	CASRASGLNTEAFF	TGTGCCAGCAGGGCCTCGGGGTTGAACACTGAAGCTTTCTTT
TRBV20-1	TRBD2	many	TRBJ2-3	CSVEGGGAADTQYF	TGCAGTGTCGAGGGCGGGGGGGCGGCAGATACGCAGTATTTT
TRBV10-3	-	few	TRBJ1-3	CAISEAGSGNTIYF	TGTGCCATCAGTGAGGCAGGGTCTGGAAACACCATATATTTT
TRBV6-4	-	-	TRBJ1-6	CAGNRDTVSPLHF	TGTGCCGGGAACAGGGACACGGTTTCACCCCTCCACTTT
TRBV3-1	-	-	TRBJ1-2	CASSPGTINYGYTF	TGTGCCAGCAGTCCCGGGACAATTAACTATGGCTACACCTTC
TRBV12-3/TRBV12-4	-	-	TRBJ2-2	CASSPNTGELIF	TGTGCCAGCAGTCCGAACACCGGGGAGCTGATTTTT
TRBV29-1	-	few	TRBJ1-1	CSVIKVTLNTEAFF	TGCAGCGTTATTAAGGTAACGTTGAACACTGAAGCTTTCTTT
TRBV7-2	-	few	TRBJ1-6	CASSLVSSSNNSPLHF	TGTGCCAGCAGCTTAGTGTCTAGCAGCAATAATTCACCCCTCCACTTT
TRBV3-2	-	-	TRBJ2-1	CASSGRGRGEQFF	TGTGCCAGCAGCGGCAGGGGGCGAGGTGAGCAGTTCTTC
TRBV3-1	TRBD2	few	TRBJ2-7	CASSSTSGYEQYF	TGTGCCAGCAGCTCAACTAGCGGCTACGAGCAGTACTTC
TRBV20-1	-	-	TRBJ2-1	CSGLGSGAYNEQFF	TGCAGTGGATTGGGTAGCGGCGCCTACAATGAGCAGTTCTTC
TRBV20-1	-	-	TRBJ2-2	CSASQIGFGGELFF	TGCAGTGCTTCCCAAATAGGCTTCGGCGGGGAGCTGTTTTTT
TRBV4-1	TRBD1	-	TRBJ1-5	CASSQGQGFNQPQHF	TGCGCCAGCAGCCAAGGACAGGGGTTCAATCAGCCCCAGCATTTT
TRBV30	-	once	TRBJ1-1	CAWSKAGRTTEAFF	TGTGCCTGGAGTAAAGCGGGGAGGACGACTGAAGCTTTCTTT
TRBV7-2	TRBD2	many	TRBJ2-7	CASSLRLAGPSYEQYF	TGTGCCAGCAGCTTACGACTAGCGGGCCCCTCCTACGAGCAGTACTTC
TRBV5-1	-	few	TRBJ2-2	CASSFMGGNTGELFF	TGCGCCAGCAGCTTCATGGGGGGAAACACCGGGGAGCTGTTTTTT
TRBV5-5	-	-	TRBJ2-5	CASSLGGVGTQYF	TGTGCCAGCAGCTTGGGGGGGGTTGGGACCCAGTACTTC
TRBV3-1	-	-	TRBJ1-4	CASSQEGSKLFF	TGTGCCAGCAGCCAAGAGGGGTCAAAACTGTTTTTT
TRBV9	-	-	TRBJ2-4	CASSVGRSGGAKNIQYF	TGTGCCAGCAGCGTAGGACGAAGCGGCGGCGCCAAAAACATTCAGTACTTC
TRBV27	-	-	TRBJ1-1	CASGQREAFF	TGTGCCAGCGGACAGAGAGAAGCTTTCTTT
TRBV3-1	-	few	TRBJ1-1	CASSQGTNTEAFF	TGTGCCAGCAGCCAAGGGACGAACACTGAAGCTTTCTTT
TRBV18	-	many	TRBJ1-1	CASSSGENTEAFF	TGTGCCAGCTCGTCCGGGGAGAACACTGAAGCTTTCTTT
TRBV6-2/TRBV6-3	-	-	TRBJ2-5	CASSHPGGLKTQYF	TGTGCCAGCAGTCACCCAGGGGGGCTGAAGACCCAGTACTTC
TRBV7-6	-	-	TRBJ2-5	CASSPRHGVKETQYF	TGTGCCAGCAGCCCCCGTCATGGGGTAAAAGAGACCCAGTACTTC
TRBV5-1	-	few	TRBJ2-2	CASSLEGVDTGELFF	TGCGCCAGCAGCTTGGAAGGGGTTGACACCGGGGAGCTGTTTTTT
TRBV7-2	-	many	TRBJ2-7	CASSSGTPYEQYF	TGTGCCAGCAGCTCCGGGACCCCCTACGAGCAGTACTTC
TRBV5-1	TRBD1	-	TRBJ1-2	CASSMGQVNYGYTF	TGCGCCAGCAGCATGGGACAGGTTAACTATGGCTACACCTTC
TRBV12-3/TRBV12-4	TRBD2	many	TRBJ2-4	CASSTTSAKNIQYF	TGTGCCAGCAGCACGACTAGCGCCAAAAACATTCAGTACTTC
TRBV7-2	-	few	TRBJ2-4	CASSSGGAKNIQYF	TGTGCCAGCAGCTCCGGGGGAGCCAAAAACATTCAGTACTTC
TRBV14	TRBD2	-	TRBJ2-2	CASSGRASGELFF	TGTGCCAGCAGCGGGAGGGCCTCCGGGGAGCTGTTTTTT
TRBV7-2	-	-	TRBJ2-3	CASSQIADTQYF	TGTGCCAGCAGCCAAATAGCGGATACGCAGTATTTT
TRBV15	-	-	TRBJ2-3	CATSRDPRLDTDTQYF	TGTGCCACCAGCAGAGATCCCCGGCTGGACACAGATACGCAGTATTTT
TRBV9	TRBD1	-	TRBJ1-6	CASSVGGTGSSPLHF	TGTGCCAGCAGCGTAGGGGGGACAGGGAGCTCACCCCTCCACTTT
TRBV7-2	TRBD2	-	TRBJ2-5	CASSLVPSGYQETQYF	TGTGCCAGCAGCTTAGTGCCTAGCGGGTACCAAGAGACCCAGTACTTC
TRBV2	-	-	TRBJ2-1	CASSREDVGSMQFF	TGTGCCAGCAGTCGCGAAGATGTAGGGAGTATGCAGTTCTTC
TRBV11-2	-	-	TRBJ2-1	CASSRDQHNEQFF	TGTGCCAGCAGCCGGGACCAACACAATGAGCAGTTCTTC
TRBV7-2	TRBD1	many	TRBJ2-1	CASSGHRGSYNEQFF	TGTGCCAGCAGCGGCCACAGGGGAAGCTACAATGAGCAGTTCTTC
TRBV10-2	-	-	TRBJ1-6	CASSGTAVEYSPLHF	TGCGCCAGCAGTGGGACAGCGGTAGAATATTCACCCCTCCACTTT
TRBV4-3	-	-	TRBJ1-5	CASSQDSTGYQPQHF	TGCGCCAGCAGCCAAGATTCTACAGGTTATCAGCCCCAGCATTTT